This TCR beta chain comes out of a study of vaccination and CD4 T cells after COVID-19. This sample's treatment: roughly 10-day PBMC culture with coronavirus spike peptide pools or control peptides (ViraFEST assay). This clonotype occurred a few times. The target antigen is unknown. Sequencing of DNA taken from cultured CD4+ T cells relied on the Oncomine TCR Beta short-read assay. MiXCR, applied by TCRdb to the PCR reads, yields one record per CDR3 protein. The sample has fewer than 20,000 distinct CDR3 sequences, about 44% seen once. After removal of 5 bases from V and 0 bases from J, the junction contained 3 bases not matched to a gene. The CDR3 loop spans 15 amino acids. Per the germline V gene, CDR1 is SEHNR and CDR2 is FQNEAQ (reference sequence).

The origin of this receptor is a human donor who had recovered from COVID-19. The sample comprised CD4+ T cells from blood, cultured in vitro. The chain is built from TRBV7-9 and TRBJ2-1; the match to TRBD2 covers 8 bases. The chain's CDR3 is CASSVSGTSYNEQFF. The DNA for the CDR3 is TGTGCCAGCAGCGTTAGCGGGACCTCCTACAATGAGCAGTTCTTC. The whole variable domain, filled in from reference TRBV7-9 and TRBJ2-1, reads DTGVSQNPRHKITKRGQNVTFRCDPISEHNRLYWYRQTLGQGPEFLTYFQNEAQLEKSRLLSDRFSAERPKGSFSTLEIQRTEQGDSAMYLCASSVSGTSYNEQFFGPGTRLTVL.